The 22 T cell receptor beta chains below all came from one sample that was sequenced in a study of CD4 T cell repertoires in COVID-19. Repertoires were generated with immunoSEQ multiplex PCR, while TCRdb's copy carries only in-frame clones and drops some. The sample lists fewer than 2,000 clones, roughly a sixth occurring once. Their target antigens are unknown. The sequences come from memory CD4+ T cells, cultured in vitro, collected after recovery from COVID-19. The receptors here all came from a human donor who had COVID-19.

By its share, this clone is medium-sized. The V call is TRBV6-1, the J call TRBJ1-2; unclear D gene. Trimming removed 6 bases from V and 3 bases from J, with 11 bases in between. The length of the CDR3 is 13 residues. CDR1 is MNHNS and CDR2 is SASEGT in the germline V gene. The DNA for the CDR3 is TGTGCCAGCAGCCACGGGAGGGACTATGGCTACACCTTC. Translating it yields CASSHGRDYGYTF.

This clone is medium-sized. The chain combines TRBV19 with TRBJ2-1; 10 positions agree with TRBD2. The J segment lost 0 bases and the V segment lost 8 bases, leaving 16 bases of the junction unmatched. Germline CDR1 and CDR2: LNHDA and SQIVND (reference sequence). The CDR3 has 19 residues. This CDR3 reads CASRKRLAGDVSSYNEQFF. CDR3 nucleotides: TGTGCCAGTCGAAAAAGGCTAGCGGGAGATGTCAGCTCCTACAATGAGCAGTTCTTC.

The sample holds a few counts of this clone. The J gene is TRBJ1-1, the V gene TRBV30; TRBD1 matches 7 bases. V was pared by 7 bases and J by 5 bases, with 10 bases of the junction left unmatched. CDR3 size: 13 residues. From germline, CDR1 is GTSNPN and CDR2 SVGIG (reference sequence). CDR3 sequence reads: CASLTGDQTEAFF. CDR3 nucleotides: TGTGCCTCATTAACAGGGGATCAGACTGAAGCTTTCTTT.

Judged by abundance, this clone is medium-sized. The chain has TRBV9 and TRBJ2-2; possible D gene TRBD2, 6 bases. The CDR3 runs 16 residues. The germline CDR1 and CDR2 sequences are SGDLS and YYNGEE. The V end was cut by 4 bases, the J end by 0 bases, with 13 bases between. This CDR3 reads CASSRRELANTGELFF. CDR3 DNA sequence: TGTGCCAGCAGCCGCCGGGAGCTCGCGAACACCGGGGAGCTGTTTTTT.

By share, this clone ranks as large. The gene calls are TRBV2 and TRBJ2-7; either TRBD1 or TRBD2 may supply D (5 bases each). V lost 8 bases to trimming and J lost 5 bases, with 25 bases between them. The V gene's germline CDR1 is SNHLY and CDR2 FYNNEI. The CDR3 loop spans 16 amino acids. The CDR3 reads CASWTYGAPPAHEQYF. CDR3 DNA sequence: TGTGCCAGCTGGACTTACGGGGCCCCCCCGGCCCACGAGCAGTACTTC. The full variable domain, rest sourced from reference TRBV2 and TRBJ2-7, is EPEVTQTPSHQVTQMGQEVILRCVPISNHLYFYWYRQILGQKVEFLVSFYNNEISEKSEIFDDQFSVERPDGSNFTLKIRSTKLEDSAMYFCASWTYGAPPAHEQYFGPGTRLTVT.

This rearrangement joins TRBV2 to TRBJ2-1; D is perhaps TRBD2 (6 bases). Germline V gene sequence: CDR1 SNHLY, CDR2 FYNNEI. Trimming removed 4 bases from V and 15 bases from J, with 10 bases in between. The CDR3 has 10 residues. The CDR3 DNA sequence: TGTGCCAGCAGTGGGCGGGACCTGTTCTTC. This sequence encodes CASSGRDLFF. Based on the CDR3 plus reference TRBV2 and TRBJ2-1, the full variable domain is EPEVTQTPSHQVTQMGQEVILRCVPISNHLYFYWYRQILGQKVEFLVSFYNNEISEKSEIFDDQFSVERPDGSNFTLKIRSTKLEDSAMYFCASSGRDLFFGPGTRLTVL.

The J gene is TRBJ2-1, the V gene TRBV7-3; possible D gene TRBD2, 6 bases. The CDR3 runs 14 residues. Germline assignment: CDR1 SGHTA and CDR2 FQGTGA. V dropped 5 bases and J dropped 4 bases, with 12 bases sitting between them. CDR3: CASSRGYGYNEQFF. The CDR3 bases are TGTGCCAGCAGCCGGGGGTACGGGTACAATGAGCAGTTCTTC.

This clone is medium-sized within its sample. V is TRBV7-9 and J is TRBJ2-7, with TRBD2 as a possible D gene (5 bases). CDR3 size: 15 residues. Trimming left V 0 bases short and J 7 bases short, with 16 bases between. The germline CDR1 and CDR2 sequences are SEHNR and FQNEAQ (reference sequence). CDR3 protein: CASSLARGVAGEQYF. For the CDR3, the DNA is TGTGCCAGCAGCTTAGCCCGGGGAGTCGCTGGGGAGCAGTACTTC.

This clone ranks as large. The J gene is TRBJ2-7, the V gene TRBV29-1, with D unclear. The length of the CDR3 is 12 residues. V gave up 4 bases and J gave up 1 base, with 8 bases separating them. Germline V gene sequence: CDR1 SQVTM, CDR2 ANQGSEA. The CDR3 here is CSVGTASYEQYF. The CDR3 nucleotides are TGCAGCGTTGGGACGGCATCCTACGAGCAGTACTTC.

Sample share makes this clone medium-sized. The DNA for the CDR3 is TGCAGTGCTAGTATTCTCGCGGTGAGCTCCTACAATGAGCAGTTCTTC. It yields the protein CSASILAVSSYNEQFF. This chain joins TRBV20-1 and TRBJ2-1, with D uncertain. Germline lookup yields CDR1 DFQATT and CDR2 SNEGSKA (reference sequence). Trimming cost V 3 bases and J 0 bases, with 15 bases left between them. CDR3 length: 16 residues.

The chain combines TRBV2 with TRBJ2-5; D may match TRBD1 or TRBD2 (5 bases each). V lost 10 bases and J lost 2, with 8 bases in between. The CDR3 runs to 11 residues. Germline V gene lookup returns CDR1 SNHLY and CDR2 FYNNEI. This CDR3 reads CATGAQETQYF. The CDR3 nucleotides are TGTGCCACCGGGGCGCAAGAGACCCAGTACTTC.

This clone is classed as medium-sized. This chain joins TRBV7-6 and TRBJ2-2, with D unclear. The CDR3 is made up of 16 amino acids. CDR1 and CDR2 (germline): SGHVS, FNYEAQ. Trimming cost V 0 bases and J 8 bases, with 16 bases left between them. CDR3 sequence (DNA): TGTGCCAGCAGCTTAGCAGGCGCAGTAATCATTGGGGAGCTGTTTTTT. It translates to CASSLAGAVIIGELFF.

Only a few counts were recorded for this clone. CDR3 amino acids: CASSIVSGRSGANVLTF. The CDR3 DNA sequence: TGTGCCAGTAGTATAGTGAGTGGGAGATCTGGGGCCAACGTCCTGACTTTC. The J gene is TRBJ2-6, the V gene TRBV19, with D possibly being TRBD2 (5 bases). This CDR3 has 17 amino acids. The germline V gene has CDR1 LNHDA and CDR2 SQIVND (reference sequence). V was shortened by 1 base and J by 1 base, with 11 bases between the two germline ends.

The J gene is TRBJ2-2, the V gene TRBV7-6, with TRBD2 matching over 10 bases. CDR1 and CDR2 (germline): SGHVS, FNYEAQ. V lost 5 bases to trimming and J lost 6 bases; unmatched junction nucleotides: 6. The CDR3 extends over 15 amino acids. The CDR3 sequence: CASSRLAGVAGELFF. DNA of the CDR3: TGTGCCAGCAGCCGTCTAGCGGGAGTTGCCGGGGAGCTGTTTTTT.

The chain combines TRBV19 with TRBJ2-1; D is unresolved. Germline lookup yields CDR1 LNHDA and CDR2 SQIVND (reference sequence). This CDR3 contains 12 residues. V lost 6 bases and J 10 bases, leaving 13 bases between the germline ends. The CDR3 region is CASRGQVREQFF. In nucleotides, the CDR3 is TGTGCCAGTAGGGGCCAGGTTCGAGAGCAGTTCTTC.

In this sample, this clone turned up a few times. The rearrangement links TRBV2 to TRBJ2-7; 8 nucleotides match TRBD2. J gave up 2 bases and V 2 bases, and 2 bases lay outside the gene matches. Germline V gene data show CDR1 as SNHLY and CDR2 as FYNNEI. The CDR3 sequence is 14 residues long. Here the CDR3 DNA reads TGTGCCAGCAGTGAACGGGGGGGAGCCTACGAGCAGTACTTC. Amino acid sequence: CASSERGGAYEQYF.

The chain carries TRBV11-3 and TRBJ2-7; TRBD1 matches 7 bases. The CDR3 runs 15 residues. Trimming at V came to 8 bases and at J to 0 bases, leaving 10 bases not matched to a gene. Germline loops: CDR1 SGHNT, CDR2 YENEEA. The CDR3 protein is CASPPQTGCSYEQYF. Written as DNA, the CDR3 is TGTGCCAGCCCGCCGCAGACAGGGTGCTCCTACGAGCAGTACTTC.

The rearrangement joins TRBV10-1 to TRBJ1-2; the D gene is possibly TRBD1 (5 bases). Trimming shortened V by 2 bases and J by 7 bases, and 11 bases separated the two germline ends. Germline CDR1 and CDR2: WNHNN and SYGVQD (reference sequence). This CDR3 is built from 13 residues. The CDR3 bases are TGCGCCAGCAGTGAGCGTCAGGGATTTGGCTACACCTTC. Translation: CASSERQGFGYTF.

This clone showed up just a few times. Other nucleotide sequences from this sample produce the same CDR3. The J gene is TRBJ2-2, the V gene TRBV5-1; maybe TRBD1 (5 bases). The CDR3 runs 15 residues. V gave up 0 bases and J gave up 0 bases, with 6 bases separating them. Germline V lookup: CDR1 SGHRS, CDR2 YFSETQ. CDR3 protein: CASSLGQTNTGELFF. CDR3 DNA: TGCGCCAGCAGCTTGGGACAGACGAACACCGGGGAGCTGTTTTTT.

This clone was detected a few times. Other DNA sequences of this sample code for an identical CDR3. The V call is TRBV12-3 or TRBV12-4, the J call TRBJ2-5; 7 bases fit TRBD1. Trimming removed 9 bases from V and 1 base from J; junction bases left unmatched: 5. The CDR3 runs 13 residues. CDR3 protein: CASSTGLQETQYF. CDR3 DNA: TGTGCCAGTTCGACAGGGCTCCAAGAGACCCAGTACTTC.

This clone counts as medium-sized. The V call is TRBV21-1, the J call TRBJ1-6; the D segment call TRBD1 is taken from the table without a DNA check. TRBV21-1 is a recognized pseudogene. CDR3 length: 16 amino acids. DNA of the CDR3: TGTGCCAGCAGCAAAGGGGGCGACAGAGACAATTCACCCCTCCACTTT. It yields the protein CASSKGGDRDNSPLHF.

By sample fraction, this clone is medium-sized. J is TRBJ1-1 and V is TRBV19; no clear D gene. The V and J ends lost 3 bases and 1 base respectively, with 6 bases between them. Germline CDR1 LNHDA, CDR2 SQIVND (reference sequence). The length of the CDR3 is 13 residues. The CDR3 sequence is CASSIAANTEAFF. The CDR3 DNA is TGTGCCAGTAGTATTGCAGCGAACACTGAAGCTTTCTTT.